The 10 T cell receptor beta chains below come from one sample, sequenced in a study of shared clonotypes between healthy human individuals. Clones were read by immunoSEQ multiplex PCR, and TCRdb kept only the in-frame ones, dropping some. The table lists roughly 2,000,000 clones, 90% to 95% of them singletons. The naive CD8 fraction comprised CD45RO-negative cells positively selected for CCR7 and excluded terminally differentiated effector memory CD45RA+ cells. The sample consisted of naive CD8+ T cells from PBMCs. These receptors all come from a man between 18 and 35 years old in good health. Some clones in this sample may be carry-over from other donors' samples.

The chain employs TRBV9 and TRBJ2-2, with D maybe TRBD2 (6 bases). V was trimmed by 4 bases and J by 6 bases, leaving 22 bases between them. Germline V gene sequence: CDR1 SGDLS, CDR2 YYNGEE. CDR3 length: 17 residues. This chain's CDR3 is CASSHPTRSGDSGELFF. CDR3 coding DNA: TGTGCCAGCAGCCATCCGACTAGGAGCGGTGACTCCGGGGAGCTGTTTTTT. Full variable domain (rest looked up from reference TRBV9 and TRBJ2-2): DSGVTQTPKHLITATGQRVTLRCSPRSGDLSVYWYQQSLDQGLQFLIQYYNGEERAKGNILERFSAQQFPDLHSELNLSSLELGDSALYFCASSHPTRSGDSGELFFGEGSRLTVL.

The chain's CDR3 is CASRIRDSPFYEQYF. CDR3 sequence (DNA): TGTGCCAGCCGTATTAGGGACAGTCCCTTTTACGAGCAGTACTTC. The chain carries TRBV6-5 and TRBJ2-7; TRBD1 matches at 7 bases. The CDR3 totals 15 residues. V lost 8 bases and J lost 4; bases outside the gene matches: 14. Per the germline V gene, CDR1 is MNHEY and CDR2 is SVGAGI.

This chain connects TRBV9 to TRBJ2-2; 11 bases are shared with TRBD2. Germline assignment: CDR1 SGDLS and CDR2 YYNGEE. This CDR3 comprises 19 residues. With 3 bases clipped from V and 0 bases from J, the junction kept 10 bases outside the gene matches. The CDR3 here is CASSATTSGKISNTGELFF. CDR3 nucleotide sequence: TGTGCCAGCAGCGCGACGACTAGCGGGAAGATATCGAACACCGGGGAGCTGTTTTTT.

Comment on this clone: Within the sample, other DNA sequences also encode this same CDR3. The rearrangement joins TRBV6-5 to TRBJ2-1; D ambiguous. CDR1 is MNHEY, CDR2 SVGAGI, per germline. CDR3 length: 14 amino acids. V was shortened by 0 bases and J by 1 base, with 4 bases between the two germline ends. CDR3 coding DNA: TGTGCCAGCAGTTACTCAAAATCCTACAATGAGCAGTTCTTC. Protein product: CASSYSKSYNEQFF.

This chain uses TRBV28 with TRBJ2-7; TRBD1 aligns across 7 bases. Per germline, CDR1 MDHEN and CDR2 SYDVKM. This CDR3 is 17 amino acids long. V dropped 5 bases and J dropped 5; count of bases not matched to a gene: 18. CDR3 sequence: CASSTPQTTGRGDEQYF. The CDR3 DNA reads TGTGCCAGCAGTACTCCGCAAACGACAGGGAGAGGAGACGAGCAGTACTTC. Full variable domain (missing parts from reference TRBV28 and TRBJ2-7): DVKVTQSSRYLVKRTGEKVFLECVQDMDHENMFWYRQDPGLGLRLIYFSYDVKMKEKGDIPEGYSVSREKKERFSLILESASTNQTSMYLCASSTPQTTGRGDEQYFGPGTRLTVT.

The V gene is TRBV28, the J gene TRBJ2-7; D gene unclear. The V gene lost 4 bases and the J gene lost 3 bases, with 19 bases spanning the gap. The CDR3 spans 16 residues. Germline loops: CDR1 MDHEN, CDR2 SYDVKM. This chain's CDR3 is CASSSKKNPTIYEQYF. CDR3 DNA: TGTGCCAGCAGTTCCAAAAAGAACCCAACCATCTACGAGCAGTACTTC.

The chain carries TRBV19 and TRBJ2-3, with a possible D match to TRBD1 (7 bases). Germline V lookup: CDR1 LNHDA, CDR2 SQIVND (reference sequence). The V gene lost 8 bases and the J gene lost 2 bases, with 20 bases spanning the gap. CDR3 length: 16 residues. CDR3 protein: CASSLGPGGITDTQYF. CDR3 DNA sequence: TGTGCCAGTTCCCTTGGTCCAGGGGGGATCACAGATACGCAGTATTTT.

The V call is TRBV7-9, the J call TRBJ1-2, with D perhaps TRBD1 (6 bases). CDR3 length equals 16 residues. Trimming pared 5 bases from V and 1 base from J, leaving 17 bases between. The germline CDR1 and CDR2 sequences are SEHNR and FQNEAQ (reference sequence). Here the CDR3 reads CASSPQGQYLNYGYTF. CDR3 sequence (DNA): TGTGCCAGCAGCCCGCAAGGACAGTACCTTAACTATGGCTACACCTTC.

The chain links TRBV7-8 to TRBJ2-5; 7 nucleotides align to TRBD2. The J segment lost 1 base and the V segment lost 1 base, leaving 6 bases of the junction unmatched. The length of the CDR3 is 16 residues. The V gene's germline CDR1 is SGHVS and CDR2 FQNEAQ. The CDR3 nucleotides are TGTGCCAGCAGCTTAGTGTCTAGCGGACCCCAAGAGACCCAGTACTTC. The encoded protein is CASSLVSSGPQETQYF.

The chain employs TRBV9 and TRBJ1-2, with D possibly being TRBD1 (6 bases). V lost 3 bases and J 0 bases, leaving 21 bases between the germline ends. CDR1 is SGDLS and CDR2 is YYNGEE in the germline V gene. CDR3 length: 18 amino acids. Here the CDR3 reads CASSANLGGLPSNYGYTF. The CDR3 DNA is TGTGCCAGCAGCGCCAACTTAGGGGGACTCCCGTCTAACTATGGCTACACCTTC. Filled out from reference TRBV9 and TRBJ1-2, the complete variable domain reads DSGVTQTPKHLITATGQRVTLRCSPRSGDLSVYWYQQSLDQGLQFLIQYYNGEERAKGNILERFSAQQFPDLHSELNLSSLELGDSALYFCASSANLGGLPSNYGYTFGSGTRLTVV.